The T cell receptor (beta chain) under discussion was sequenced for a study of T-cell memory formation after mild COVID-19. This clonotype was seen only a few times. The target antigen is unknown. Constant-segment primers were used for 5'RACE, and the resulting TCR alpha and TCR beta cDNA libraries carried sample barcodes and UMIs. MiXCR was run by TCRdb on the 5' RACE reads, yielding one entry per CDR3 protein. The sample consists of about 470,000 distinct CDR3 sequences, 15% to 20% of them appearing once. Trimming took 7 bases from V and 7 from J; bases not matched to a gene: 23. The germline CDR1 and CDR2 sequences are SQVTM and ANQGSEA. This CDR3 has 19 amino acids. Study results and limitations: Pre-infection memory contained some responding clones, which suggested that cross-reactive memory had joined. Chiefly within CM and EM were the contracting CD4+ clones; CD8+ ones were within EMRA. Second-wave clones with a day 37 peak had unconfirmed SARS-CoV-2 specificity.

Input material: PBMCs or a T cell subset sorted from them (not recorded which). The clonotype was recovered from an adult woman who had mild COVID-19 (a few samples of this study predate the infection). Cell type and time point are not known. V usage is TRBV29-1 and J usage is TRBJ1-5; 12 nucleotides line up with TRBD1. Here the CDR3 DNA reads TGCAGCGCCTCGCGGAGGGAGGGACAGGGGGCGGTCAGGGACCAGCCCCAGCATTTT. This encodes CSASRREGQGAVRDQPQHF.